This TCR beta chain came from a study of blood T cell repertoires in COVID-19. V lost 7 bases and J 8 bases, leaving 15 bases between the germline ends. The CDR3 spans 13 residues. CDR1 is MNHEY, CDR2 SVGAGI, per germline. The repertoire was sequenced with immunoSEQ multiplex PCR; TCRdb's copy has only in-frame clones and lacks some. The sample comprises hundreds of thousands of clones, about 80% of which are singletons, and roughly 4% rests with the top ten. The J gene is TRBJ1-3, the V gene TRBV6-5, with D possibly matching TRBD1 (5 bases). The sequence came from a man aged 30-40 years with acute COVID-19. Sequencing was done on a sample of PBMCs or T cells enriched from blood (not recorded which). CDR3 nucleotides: TGTGCCAGCATCTTCTCTGTAGGGGACACCATATATTTT. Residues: CASIFSVGDTIYF.